This entry lists 23 T cell receptor beta chains sequenced from one sample in a study of human T cells and chemical hapten exposure. One entry per CDR3 protein results from TCRdb running MiXCR on the RACE reads. The repertoire holds under 450,000 distinct CDR3 sequences, nearly 5% seen once, with about 2.2% in the top ten. Time point described: patch test 1, 2 weeks after DPC sensitization. The treatment denotes: therapeutic diphenylcyclopropenone sensitization with weekly scalp DPC. The sequences come from whole blood, collected in connection with sensitization to the hapten diphenylcyclopropenone (DPC). The source is a woman aged 45-59 years with alopecia areata. Some clones in this sample may be carry-over from other donors' samples.

This clonotype has at least ten counts. The rearrangement links TRBV20-1 to TRBJ1-2; D gene unclear. Germline V CDR1 and CDR2: DFQATT, SNEGSKA (reference sequence). The V and J ends lost 3 bases and 11 bases respectively, with 13 bases between them. This CDR3 has 11 residues. Written as DNA, the CDR3 is TGCAGTGCTAGTCGGGCAGATGTGTACACCTTC. As protein: CSASRADVYTF.

This clonotype was counted at least ten times. The gene calls are TRBV4-2 and TRBJ2-7; D not resolved. Looked up from germline, CDR1 is LGHNA and CDR2 is YNFKEQ. V was pared by 0 bases and J by 5 bases, with 5 bases between. The CDR3 is 12 amino acids. DNA of the CDR3: TGTGCCAGCAGCCAAGATACGGACGAGCAGTACTTC. Protein product: CASSQDTDEQYF.

This clonotype was observed many times. This chain joins TRBV9 and TRBJ2-7; no reliable D call. Germline CDR1 SGDLS, CDR2 YYNGEE. The CDR3 is 13 amino acids. Trimming removed 3 bases at V and 7 bases at J, with 14 bases between. For the CDR3, the DNA is TGTGCCAGCAGCGATCCTACCTCCCCGGAGCAGTACTTC. Translating it yields CASSDPTSPEQYF. The full variable domain, completed using reference TRBV9 and TRBJ2-7, is DSGVTQTPKHLITATGQRVTLRCSPRSGDLSVYWYQQSLDQGLQFLIQYYNGEERAKGNILERFSAQQFPDLHSELNLSSLELGDSALYFCASSDPTSPEQYFGPGTRLTVT.

This clonotype was counted between two and nine times. CDR3 amino acids: CATRWGGEDQPQHF. In DNA form, the CDR3 reads TGTGCCACCCGGTGGGGGGGGGAAGATCAGCCCCAGCATTTT. V is TRBV10-3 and J is TRBJ1-5; D might be TRBD1 (5 bases). This CDR3 spans 14 amino acids. Germline V CDR1 and CDR2: ENHRY, SYGVKD. Trimming took off 10 bases at V and 5 bases at J, with 18 bases between the two ends.

Many counts were recorded for this clonotype. This chain connects TRBV5-1 to TRBJ2-5; D not resolved. Germline CDR1 reads SGHRS; CDR2 reads YFSETQ. V shed 1 base and J shed 6 bases, with 7 bases lying between them. This CDR3 comprises 12 residues. CDR3 residues: CASSLNEQTQYF. As DNA, the CDR3 is TGCGCCAGCAGCTTGAACGAGCAGACCCAGTACTTC.

This clonotype was counted at least ten times. J is TRBJ1-6 and V is TRBV12-5, with D possibly being TRBD1 (5 bases). The germline V gene encodes CDR1 LGHNT and CDR2 FRNRAP. With 1 base removed from V and 9 bases from J, the gap between germline ends came to 10 bases. This CDR3 is built from 14 residues. The CDR3 bases are TGTGCTAGTGGTTTGGGGGACGGGGGTTCACCCCTCCACTTT. This gives the protein CASGLGDGGSPLHF.

This clonotype was counted ten times or more. The V and J genes are TRBV29-1 and TRBJ1-2; D is undetermined. In germline, CDR1 is SQVTM, CDR2 ANQGSEA. The CDR3 consists of 12 residues. Trimming pared 2 bases from V and 1 base from J, leaving 5 bases between. The CDR3 is CSVEPGNYGYTF. As DNA, the CDR3 is TGCAGCGTTGAACCGGGTAACTATGGCTACACCTTC.

The chain carries TRBV27 and TRBJ1-2, with D possibly TRBD1 on 5 matching bases. Between the trimmed V and J ends, which lost 7 bases and 4 bases, there was a span of 13 bases. Germline lookup yields CDR1 MNHEY and CDR2 SMNVEV (reference sequence). The CDR3 contains 13 residues. Here the CDR3 reads CASKGSGGYGYTF. The CDR3 coding sequence is TGTGCCAGCAAGGGGAGCGGAGGCTATGGCTACACCTTC.

The V and J genes are TRBV5-1 and TRBJ1-2; D remains ambiguous. Per the germline V gene, CDR1 is SGHRS and CDR2 is YFSETQ. The CDR3 totals 12 residues. V lost 0 bases and J 7 bases, leaving 7 bases between the germline ends. CDR3 residues: CASSLGGVGYTF. CDR3 DNA: TGCGCCAGCAGCTTGGGTGGTGTTGGCTACACCTTC.

This clonotype was seen more than once but under ten times. The gene calls are TRBV5-1 and TRBJ2-1; perhaps TRBD1 as D (5 bases). The germline V and J ends were trimmed by 4 bases and 6 bases, with 11 bases remaining between them. The CDR3 covers 13 residues. CDR1 is SGHRS and CDR2 is YFSETQ in the germline V gene. This CDR3 is CASSLSRANEQFF. CDR3 bases: TGCGCCAGCAGCCTCAGCAGGGCCAATGAGCAGTTCTTC.

The V gene is TRBV12-3 or TRBV12-4, the J gene TRBJ2-2; a possible D gene is TRBD1 (6 bases). V gave up 5 bases and J gave up 7 bases, with 8 bases separating them. The CDR3 covers 12 residues. CDR3 nucleotides: TGTGCCAGCAGTACAGGGTTCGGGGAGCTGTTTTTT. As protein: CASSTGFGELFF.

This chain joins TRBV2 and TRBJ1-4; TRBD1 matches 7 bases. The CDR3 loop spans 14 amino acids. V was clipped by 7 bases and J by 8 bases; unmatched bases: 10. Looked up from germline, CDR1 is SNHLY and CDR2 is FYNNEI. DNA of the CDR3: TGTGCCAGCAAAGTGGACAGGAATAACGAAAAACTGTTTTTT. Its protein is CASKVDRNNEKLFF.

In its sample, this clonotype was seen a few times. The chain recombines TRBV2 with TRBJ1-5, with a weak D call TRBD1 (6 bases). In germline, CDR1 is SNHLY, CDR2 FYNNEI. The CDR3 runs to 13 residues. Trimming pared 5 bases from V and 7 bases from J, leaving 12 bases between. CDR3 sequence reads: CASSTEDSQPQHF. The CDR3 DNA follows: TGTGCCAGCAGTACCGAGGACAGCCAGCCCCAGCATTTT. Looking up the rest from reference TRBV2 and TRBJ1-5 gives the full variable domain: EPEVTQTPSHQVTQMGQEVILRCVPISNHLYFYWYRQILGQKVEFLVSFYNNEISEKSEIFDDQFSVERPDGSNFTLKIRSTKLEDSAMYFCASSTEDSQPQHFGDGTRLSIL.

At least ten counts were recorded for this clonotype. J is TRBJ1-2 and V is TRBV7-2, with 7 positions matching TRBD1. Germline CDR1 SGHTA, CDR2 FQGNSA. This CDR3 has 13 residues. J gave up 4 bases and V 5 bases, and 4 bases lay outside the gene matches. CDR3 sequence: CASSVQGSYGYTF. CDR3 sequence (DNA): TGTGCCAGCAGCGTACAGGGGAGCTATGGCTACACCTTC.

Only a few counts were recorded for this clonotype. The chain links TRBV6-5 to TRBJ1-2, with 7 bases identical to TRBD1. The CDR3 is made up of 13 amino acids. Germline V CDR1 and CDR2: MNHEY, SVGAGI. Trimming at V came to 1 base and at J to 9 bases, leaving 5 bases not matched to a gene. DNA for the CDR3: TGTGCCAGCAGTTACTGGCAGGGGGAGAGCTACACCTTC. It is translated as CASSYWQGESYTF.

In this sample, this clonotype turned up many times. V and J are TRBV6-5 and TRBJ2-1; a possible D gene is TRBD1 (6 bases). Trimming pared 6 bases from V and 3 bases from J, leaving 9 bases between. CDR3 length: 13 residues. CDR1 is MNHEY, CDR2 SVGAGI, per germline. As DNA, the CDR3 is TGTGCCAGCAGCGCAGGGGTCTACAATGAGCAGTTCTTC. Its translation is CASSAGVYNEQFF.

Ten or more counts support this clonotype. The chain carries TRBV3-1 and TRBJ1-1; D is unresolved. Between the trimmed V and J ends, which lost 1 base and 6 bases, there was a span of 6 bases. This CDR3 has 12 residues. Germline-derived CDR1 and CDR2 are LGHDT and YNNKEL (reference sequence). CDR3 DNA sequence: TGTGCCAGCAGCCAAGTGGAGGCTGAAGCTTTCTTT. Its translation: CASSQVEAEAFF.

This clonotype was recorded a few times. J is TRBJ2-1 and V is TRBV5-1; 8 nucleotides match TRBD1. With 3 bases clipped from V and 3 bases from J, the junction kept 8 bases outside the gene matches. The germline CDR1 and CDR2 sequences are SGHRS and YFSETQ. There are 16 residues in the CDR3. The CDR3 DNA reads as TGCGCCAGCAGCTCCGCAGGGGGCCTGAACTACAATGAGCAGTTCTTC. Translated, it gives CASSSAGGLNYNEQFF.

V and J are TRBV4-1 and TRBJ1-1; the match to TRBD1 covers 9 bases. The CDR3 spans 14 residues. Germline CDR1 reads MGHRA; CDR2 reads YSYEKL. J lost 11 bases, V lost 1 base, and 8 bases had no gene match. CDR3 amino acids: CASSQGNRGLSAFF. DNA of the CDR3: TGCGCCAGCAGCCAAGGGAACAGGGGGCTCTCGGCTTTCTTT.

The sample holds a few counts of this clonotype. V is TRBV3-1 and J is TRBJ2-1; 11 bases match TRBD2. The CDR3 covers 16 residues. CDR1 is LGHDT, CDR2 YNNKEL, per germline (reference sequence). V shed 1 base and J 5 bases; nucleotides not matched to a gene: 4. CDR3 nucleotide sequence: TGTGCCAGCAGCCAAGGTAGCGGGAGGGCCAACAATGAGCAGTTCTTC. Translating it yields CASSQGSGRANNEQFF.

This clonotype was observed at least ten times. The rearrangement uses TRBV7-2 and TRBJ1-1, with 9 bases lining up with TRBD1. CDR3 length equals 14 residues. Germline assignment: CDR1 SGHTA and CDR2 FQGNSA. V dropped 5 bases and J dropped 5; count of bases not matched to a gene: 6. For the CDR3, the DNA is TGTGCCAGCAGCGCGGACAGGGGATGGACTGAAGCTTTCTTT. This translates into CASSADRGWTEAFF.

The chain employs TRBV11-2 and TRBJ2-7, with D hard to call. V shed 3 bases and J shed 3 bases, with 15 bases lying between them. The CDR3 has 15 residues. Germline V CDR1 and CDR2: SGHAT, FQNNGV. Here the CDR3 reads CASSFRLSLFYEQYF. DNA of the CDR3: TGTGCCAGCAGCTTCAGACTGTCCCTCTTCTACGAGCAGTACTTC.

This clonotype was observed a few times. The rearrangement uses TRBV18 and TRBJ1-2; D is possibly TRBD1 (6 bases). The V end was cut by 2 bases, the J end by 8 bases, with 12 bases between. This CDR3 region has 13 residues. Germline CDR1 reads KGHSH; CDR2 reads LQKENI. The CDR3 here is CASSPDRQKGYTF. In DNA, the CDR3 is TGTGCCAGCTCACCAGACAGGCAGAAGGGCTACACCTTC. Full variable domain (remainder filled in from reference TRBV18 and TRBJ1-2): NAGVMQNPRHLVRRRGQEARLRCSPMKGHSHVYWYRQLPEEGLKFMVYLQKENIIDESGMPKERFSAEFPKEGPSILRIQQVVRGDSAAYFCASSPDRQKGYTFGSGTRLTVV.